This TCR beta chain emerged from a study of patients and donors after allogeneic stem cell transplantation (dated by TCRdb to about 2020). The protocol used for the library was RT-PCR. TCRdb shows the sequencer as NextSeq 550. TCRdb applied fastp at Q25 and MiXCR to the public reads, then kept only in-frame beta chains. Every entry covers one CDR3 protein and lists the most common genes and DNA from its rows. Within this sample are around 150,000 distinct CDR3 sequences, with about 40% of them counted one time only. The ten most abundant clones make up 40% to 55% of the sample. At the junction V is shortened by 6 bases and J by 4 bases; bases outside the gene matches: 14. CDR3 length: 18 amino acids, cysteine to phenylalanine. Of the read, only the CDR3 DNA is kept; its 54 bases are in frame from base 1. As concerns this clonotype: Its antigen target is currently unknown. No much larger clone is present one base from it, and per-base qualities are unavailable.

This clonotype originated in a human donor who was either an allogeneic HSCT recipient or a stem cell or donor lymphocyte infusion donor (not recorded which). It is not recorded whose cells these are; they may come from a transplant donor. The chain joins TRBV12-3 or TRBV12-4 to TRBJ2-6, and TRBD2 matches 8 of the central bases. The material sequenced was blood, either unsorted or a sorted T cell fraction (not recorded which). The CDR3 loop reads CASSLRGEVFAGANVLTF. The DNA is TGTGCCAGCAGCCTGCGGGGGGAGGTTTTCGCAGGGGCCAACGTCCTGACTTTC.